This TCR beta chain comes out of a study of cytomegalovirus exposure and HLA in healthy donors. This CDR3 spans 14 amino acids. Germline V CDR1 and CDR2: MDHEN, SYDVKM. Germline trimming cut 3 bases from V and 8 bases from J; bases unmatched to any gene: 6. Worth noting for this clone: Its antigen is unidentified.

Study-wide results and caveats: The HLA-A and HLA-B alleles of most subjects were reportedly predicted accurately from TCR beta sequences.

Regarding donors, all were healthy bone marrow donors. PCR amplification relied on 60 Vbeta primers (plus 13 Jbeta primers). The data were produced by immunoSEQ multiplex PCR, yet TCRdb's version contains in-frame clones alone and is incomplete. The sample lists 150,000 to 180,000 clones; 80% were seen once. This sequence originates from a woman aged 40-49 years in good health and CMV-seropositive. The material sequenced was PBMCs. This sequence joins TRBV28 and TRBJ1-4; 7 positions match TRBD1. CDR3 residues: CASSFDRVDEKLFF. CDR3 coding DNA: TGTGCCAGCAGTTTCGACAGGGTGGACGAAAAACTGTTTTTT.